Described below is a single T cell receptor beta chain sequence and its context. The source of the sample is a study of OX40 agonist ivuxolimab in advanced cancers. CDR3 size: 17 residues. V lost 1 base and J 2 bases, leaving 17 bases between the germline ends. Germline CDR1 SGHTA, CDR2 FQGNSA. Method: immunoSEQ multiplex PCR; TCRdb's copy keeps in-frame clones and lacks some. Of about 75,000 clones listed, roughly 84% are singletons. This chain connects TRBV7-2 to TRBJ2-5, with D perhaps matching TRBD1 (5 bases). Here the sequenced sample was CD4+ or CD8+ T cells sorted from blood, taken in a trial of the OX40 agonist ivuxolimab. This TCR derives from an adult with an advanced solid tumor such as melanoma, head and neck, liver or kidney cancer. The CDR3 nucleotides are TGTGCCAGCAGCTTAGGACCTCCTAGGGGTGGGCAAGAGACCCAGTACTTC. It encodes CASSLGPPRGGQETQYF.